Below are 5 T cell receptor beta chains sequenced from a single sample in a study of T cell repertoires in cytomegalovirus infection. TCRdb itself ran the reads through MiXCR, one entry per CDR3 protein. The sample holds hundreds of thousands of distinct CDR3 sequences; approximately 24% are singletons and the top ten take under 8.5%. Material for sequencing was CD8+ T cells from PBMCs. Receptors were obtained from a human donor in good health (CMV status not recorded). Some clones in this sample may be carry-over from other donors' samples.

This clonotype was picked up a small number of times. The CDR3 region is CASSLGAGVDEQYF. The CDR3 DNA sequence: TGTGCCAGCAGCTTAGGGGCAGGGGTAGACGAGCAGTACTTC. The V gene is TRBV13, the J gene TRBJ2-7; the D gene is possibly TRBD1 (6 bases). The CDR3 sequence is 14 residues long. V was pared by 0 bases and J by 5 bases, with 11 bases between. The V gene's germline CDR1 is PRHDT and CDR2 FYEKMQ (reference sequence). Looking up the rest from reference TRBV13 and TRBJ2-7 gives the full variable domain: AAGVIQSPRHLIKEKRETATLKCYPIPRHDTVYWYQQGPGQDPQFLISFYEKMQSDKGSIPDRFSAQQFSDYHSELNMSSLELGDSALYFCASSLGAGVDEQYFGPGTRLTVT.

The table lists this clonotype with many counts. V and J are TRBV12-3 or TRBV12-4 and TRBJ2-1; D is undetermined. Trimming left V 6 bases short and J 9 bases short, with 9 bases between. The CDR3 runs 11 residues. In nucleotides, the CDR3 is TGTGCCAGCAGCCTTGGGGTTGAGCAGTTCTTC. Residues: CASSLGVEQFF.

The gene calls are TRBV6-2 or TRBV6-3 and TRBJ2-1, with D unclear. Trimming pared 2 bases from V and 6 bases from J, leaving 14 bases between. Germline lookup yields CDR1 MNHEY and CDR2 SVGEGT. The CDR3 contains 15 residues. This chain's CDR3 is CASSYAPPAVNEQFF. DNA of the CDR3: TGTGCCAGCAGTTACGCCCCCCCGGCGGTCAATGAGCAGTTCTTC.

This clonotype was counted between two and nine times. This CDR3 is CASSLRTGVLYEQYF. In DNA, the CDR3 is TGTGCCAGCAGCTTGAGGACTGGCGTGCTCTACGAGCAGTACTTC. The rearrangement joins TRBV7-9 to TRBJ2-7; D possibly corresponds to TRBD2 (5 bases). Per germline, CDR1 SEHNR and CDR2 FQNEAQ (reference sequence). The CDR3 has 15 amino acids. V lost 3 bases and J 3 bases, leaving 15 bases between the germline ends.

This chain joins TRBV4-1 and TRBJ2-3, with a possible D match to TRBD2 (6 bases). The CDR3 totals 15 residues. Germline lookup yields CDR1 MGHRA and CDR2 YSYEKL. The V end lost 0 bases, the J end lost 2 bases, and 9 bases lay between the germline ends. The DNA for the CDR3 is TGCGCCAGCAGCCAAGAGCGGGGACCCACAGATACGCAGTATTTT. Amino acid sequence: CASSQERGPTDTQYF.